What follows are 13 T cell receptor beta chains derived from one specimen sequenced in a study of identical twins. TCRdb re-derived calls from the 5' RACE reads in MiXCR, one entry per CDR3 protein. The table records around 1.7 million distinct CDR3 sequences, less than 35% of them present only once. Source material: cord blood. These receptors were obtained from a newborn girl in good health.

The chain employs TRBV7-2 and TRBJ2-7, with 9 positions matching TRBD2. Germline V lookup: CDR1 SGHTA, CDR2 FQGNSA. Trimming at V came to 5 bases and at J to 7 bases, leaving 6 bases not matched to a gene. The CDR3 is 13 amino acids. CDR3 protein: CASSSLAGSEQYF. DNA for the CDR3: TGTGCCAGCAGCAGTCTAGCGGGGAGTGAGCAGTACTTC.

The rearrangement links TRBV28 to TRBJ2-3; 10 bases agree with TRBD2. This CDR3 spans 13 amino acids. The ends lost 8 bases at V and 7 bases at J; junction bases unmatched: 6. Germline-derived CDR1 and CDR2 are MDHEN and SYDVKM. CDR3 in DNA: TGTGCCAGCGCATGGACTAGCGGATATACGCAGTATTTT. Translation: CASAWTSGYTQYF. Full variable domain (outside the CDR3, taken from reference TRBV28 and TRBJ2-3): DVKVTQSSRYLVKRTGEKVFLECVQDMDHENMFWYRQDPGLGLRLIYFSYDVKMKEKGDIPEGYSVSREKKERFSLILESASTNQTSMYLCASAWTSGYTQYFGPGTRLTVL.

There are a few counts of this clonotype. The chain combines TRBV27 with TRBJ1-1; 10 nucleotides match TRBD1. Germline V gene data show CDR1 as MNHEY and CDR2 as SMNVEV (reference sequence). With V trimmed by 2 bases and J by 4 bases, 7 bases remained unmatched. This CDR3 has 16 residues. The CDR3 DNA is TGTGCCAGCAGTTTAGGACTACGGACAGGGGGCACTGAAGCTTTCTTT. Protein sequence: CASSLGLRTGGTEAFF.

The chain carries TRBV6-5 and TRBJ2-1; 8 nucleotides align to TRBD1. V shed 6 bases, J shed 2 bases, and the junction held 6 bases outside the gene matches. The germline gives CDR1 MNHEY, CDR2 SVGAGI. The CDR3 consists of 15 residues. This CDR3 is CASRTDRGPYNEQFF. CDR3 DNA: TGTGCCAGCAGAACCGACAGGGGACCCTACAATGAGCAGTTCTTC.

This clonotype was counted only a few times. V gene TRBV6-5 combines with J gene TRBJ1-2; unclear D gene. This CDR3 has 15 residues. Germline CDR1 is MNHEY and CDR2 is SVGAGI. Trimming took off 4 bases at V and 3 bases at J, with 15 bases between the two ends. CDR3 in amino acids: CASSLSILRDYGYTF. As DNA, the CDR3 is TGTGCCAGCAGTTTATCGATTTTGAGGGACTATGGCTACACCTTC.

The chain links TRBV10-3 to TRBJ1-2, with a tentative D call TRBD1 (6 bases). V was shortened by 10 bases and J by 4 bases, with 16 bases between the two germline ends. Germline lookup yields CDR1 ENHRY and CDR2 SYGVKD. The CDR3 is 13 amino acids. The CDR3 protein is CATRPTGAYGYTF. DNA of the CDR3: TGTGCCACCAGGCCGACAGGAGCCTATGGCTACACCTTC.

The chain is built from TRBV20-1 and TRBJ2-7; possibly TRBD1 for D (6 bases). Germline lookup yields CDR1 DFQATT and CDR2 SNEGSKA (reference sequence). This CDR3 is 15 amino acids long. With 0 bases removed from V and 2 bases from J, the gap between germline ends came to 14 bases. The CDR3 DNA reads as TGCAGTGCTAGAGAGGTCCTCGGGACACCCTACGAGCAGTACTTC. Encoded protein: CSAREVLGTPYEQYF.

This chain connects TRBV7-9 to TRBJ2-3, with no clear D. CDR3 length: 14 residues. The germline gives CDR1 SEHNR, CDR2 FQNEAQ (reference sequence). V shed 4 bases and J shed 2 bases, with 10 bases lying between them. The CDR3 reads CASSSLDFTDTQYF. In DNA, the CDR3 is TGTGCCAGCAGCTCTCTGGATTTCACAGATACGCAGTATTTT.

This clonotype has more than one count but fewer than ten. The chain joins TRBV20-1 to TRBJ2-7, with TRBD2 identical over 11 bases. In germline, CDR1 is DFQATT, CDR2 SNEGSKA (reference sequence). The CDR3 runs 18 residues. Losses at the gene ends were 0 bases for V and 3 bases for J; bases not matched to a gene: 13. CDR3 sequence (DNA): TGCAGTGCTAGAGATGGGGGGGCTAGCGGGAGGAGCTTCTACGAGCAGTACTTC. This sequence encodes CSARDGGASGRSFYEQYF.

V and J are TRBV5-6 and TRBJ2-2, with D unresolved. Germline assignment: CDR1 SGHDT and CDR2 YYEEEE. This CDR3 region has 12 residues. The ends were cut back, 3 bases at V and 7 bases at J, with 7 bases in the middle. The CDR3 loop is CASSYISGELFF. The CDR3 bases are TGTGCCAGCAGCTATATTAGCGGGGAGCTGTTTTTT.

This clonotype has a count of ten or more. The chain couples TRBV9 to TRBJ2-7; 11 nucleotides line up with TRBD2. Germline V gene sequence: CDR1 SGDLS, CDR2 YYNGEE. The ends lost 0 bases at V and 5 bases at J; junction bases unmatched: 7. The CDR3 loop spans 16 amino acids. In DNA, the CDR3 is TGTGCCAGCAGCGTAGGGAGGGTACTAGCGGGGGACGAGCAGTACTTC. Translation gives CASSVGRVLAGDEQYF.

The chain links TRBV7-2 to TRBJ2-7; 10 bases map to TRBD2. The CDR3 is 17 amino acids. The germline V gene has CDR1 SGHTA and CDR2 FQGNSA. The junction had 13 bases not matched to a gene; V was cut back by 5 bases and J by 3 bases. The CDR3 is CASSPLLGVAGGYEQYF. The CDR3 nucleotides are TGTGCCAGCAGCCCCCTCTTGGGGGTAGCGGGAGGCTACGAGCAGTACTTC. Full variable domain (missing parts from reference TRBV7-2 and TRBJ2-7): GAGVSQSPSNKVTEKGKDVELRCDPISGHTALYWYRQSLGQGLEFLIYFQGNSAPDKSGLPSDRFSAERTGGSVSTLTIQRTQQEDSAVYLCASSPLLGVAGGYEQYFGPGTRLTVT.

The chain joins TRBV27 to TRBJ2-7, with D possibly matching TRBD1 (5 bases). Germline CDR1 and CDR2: MNHEY and SMNVEV (reference sequence). Trimming stripped 6 bases from V and 12 bases from J, with 9 bases between. CDR3 length: 9 residues. As DNA, the CDR3 is TGTGCCAGCAGCTCTACAGGGTACTTC. Protein: CASSSTGYF.